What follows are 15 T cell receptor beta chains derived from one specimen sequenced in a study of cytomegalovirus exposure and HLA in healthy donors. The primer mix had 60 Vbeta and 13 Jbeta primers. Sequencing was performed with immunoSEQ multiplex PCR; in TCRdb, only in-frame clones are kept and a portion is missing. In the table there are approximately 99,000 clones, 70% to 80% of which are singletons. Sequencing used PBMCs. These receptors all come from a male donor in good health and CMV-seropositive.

The CDR3 loop is CASSYTDGNYGYTF. CDR3 nucleotide sequence: TGTGCCAGCAGTTACACCGACGGGAACTATGGCTACACCTTC. The chain couples TRBV6-6 to TRBJ1-2; D remains ambiguous. Germline V gene sequence: CDR1 MNHNY, CDR2 SVGAGI (reference sequence). The CDR3 loop spans 14 amino acids. Deletions cut 2 bases from V and 2 bases from J, with 9 bases between.

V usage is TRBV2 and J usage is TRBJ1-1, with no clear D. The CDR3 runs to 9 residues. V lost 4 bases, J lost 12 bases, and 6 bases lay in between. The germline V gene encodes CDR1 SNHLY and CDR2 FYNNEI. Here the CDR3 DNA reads TGTGCCAGCAGTGGCGGGACTTTCTTT. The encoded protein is CASSGGTFF.

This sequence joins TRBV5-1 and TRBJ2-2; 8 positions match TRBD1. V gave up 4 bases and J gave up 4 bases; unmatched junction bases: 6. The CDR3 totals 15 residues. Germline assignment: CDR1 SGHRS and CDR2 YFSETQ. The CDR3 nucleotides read TGCGCCAGCAGCACCGGGACAGGCCCCACCGGGGAGCTGTTTTTT. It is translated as CASSTGTGPTGELFF.

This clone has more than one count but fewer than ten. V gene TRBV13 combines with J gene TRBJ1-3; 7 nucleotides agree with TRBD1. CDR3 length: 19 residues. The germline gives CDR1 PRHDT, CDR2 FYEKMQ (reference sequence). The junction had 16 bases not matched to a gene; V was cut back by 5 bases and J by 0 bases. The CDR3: CASSPRNIGQVTSGNTIYF. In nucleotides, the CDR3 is TGTGCCAGCAGCCCTAGGAATATAGGACAGGTAACCTCTGGAAACACCATATATTTT. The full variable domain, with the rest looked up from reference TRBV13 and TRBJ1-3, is AAGVIQSPRHLIKEKRETATLKCYPIPRHDTVYWYQQGPGQDPQFLISFYEKMQSDKGSIPDRFSAQQFSDYHSELNMSSLELGDSALYFCASSPRNIGQVTSGNTIYFGEGSWLTVV.

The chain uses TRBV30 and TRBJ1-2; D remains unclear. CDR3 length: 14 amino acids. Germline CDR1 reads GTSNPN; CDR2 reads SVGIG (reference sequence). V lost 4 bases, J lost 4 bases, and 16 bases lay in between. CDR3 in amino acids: CAWTAGSGGYGYTF. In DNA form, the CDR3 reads TGTGCCTGGACCGCTGGATCCGGAGGCTATGGCTACACCTTC. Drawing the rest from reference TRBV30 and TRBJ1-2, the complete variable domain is SQTIHQWPATLVQPVGSPLSLECTVEGTSNPNLYWYRQAAGRGLQLLFYSVGIGQISSEVPQNLSASRPQDRQFILSSKKLLLSDSGFYLCAWTAGSGGYGYTFGSGTRLTVV.

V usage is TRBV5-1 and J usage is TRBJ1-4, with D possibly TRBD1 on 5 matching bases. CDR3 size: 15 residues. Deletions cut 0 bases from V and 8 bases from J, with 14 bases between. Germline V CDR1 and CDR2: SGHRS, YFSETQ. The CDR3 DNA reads TGCGCCAGCAGCTTGGATCCGCAGGGAGGGGAAAAACTGTTTTTT. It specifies CASSLDPQGGEKLFF.

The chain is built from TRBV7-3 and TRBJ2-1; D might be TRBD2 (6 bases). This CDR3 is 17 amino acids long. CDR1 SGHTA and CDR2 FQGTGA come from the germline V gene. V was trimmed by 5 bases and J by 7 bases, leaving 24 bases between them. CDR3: CASSGTLSPYARNEQFF. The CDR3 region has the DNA TGTGCCAGCAGCGGGACTCTATCCCCCTACGCGCGGAATGAGCAGTTCTTC. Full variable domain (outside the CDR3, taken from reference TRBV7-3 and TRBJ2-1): GAGVSQTPSNKVTEKGKYVELRCDPISGHTALYWYRQSLGQGPEFLIYFQGTGAADDSGLPNDRFFAVRPEGSVSTLKIQRTERGDSAVYLCASSGTLSPYARNEQFFGPGTRLTVL.

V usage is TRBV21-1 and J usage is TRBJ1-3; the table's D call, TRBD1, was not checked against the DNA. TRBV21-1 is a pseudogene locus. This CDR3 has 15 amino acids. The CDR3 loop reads CASSPDRGRRNTIYF. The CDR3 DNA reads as TGTGCCAGCAGTCCGGACAGGGGGAGAAGAAACACCATATATTTT.

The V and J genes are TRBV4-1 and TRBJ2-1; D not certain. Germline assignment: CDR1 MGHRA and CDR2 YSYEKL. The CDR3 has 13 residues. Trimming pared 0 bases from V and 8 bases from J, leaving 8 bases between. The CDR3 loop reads CASSQDSGYEQFF. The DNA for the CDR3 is TGCGCCAGCAGCCAAGACTCAGGCTATGAGCAGTTCTTC.

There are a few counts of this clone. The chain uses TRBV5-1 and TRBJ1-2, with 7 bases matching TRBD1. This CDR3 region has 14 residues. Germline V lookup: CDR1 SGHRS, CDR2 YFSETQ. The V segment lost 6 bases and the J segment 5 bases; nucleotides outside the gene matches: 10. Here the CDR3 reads CASKQSGTEYGYTF. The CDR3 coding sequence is TGCGCCAGCAAGCAGTCCGGGACAGAGTATGGCTACACCTTC.

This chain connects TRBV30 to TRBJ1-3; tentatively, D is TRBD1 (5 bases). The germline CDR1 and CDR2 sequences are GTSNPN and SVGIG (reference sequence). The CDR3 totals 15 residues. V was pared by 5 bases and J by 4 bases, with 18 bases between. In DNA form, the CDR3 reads TGTGCCTGGGCGGGAGTGGGGACCTGGGGAAACACCATATATTTT. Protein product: CAWAGVGTWGNTIYF.

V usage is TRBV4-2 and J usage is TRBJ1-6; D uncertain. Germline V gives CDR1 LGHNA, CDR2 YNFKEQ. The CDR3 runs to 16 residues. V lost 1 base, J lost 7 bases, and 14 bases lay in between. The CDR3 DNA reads TGTGCCAGCAGCCAAGTGGTTGGCGCCGGGAATTCACCCCTCCACTTT. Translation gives CASSQVVGAGNSPLHF.

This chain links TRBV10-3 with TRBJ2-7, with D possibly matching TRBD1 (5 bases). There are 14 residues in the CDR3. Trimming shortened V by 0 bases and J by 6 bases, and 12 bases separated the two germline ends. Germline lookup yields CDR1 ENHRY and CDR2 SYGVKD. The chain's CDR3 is CAISESTAATEQYF. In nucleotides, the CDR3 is TGTGCCATCAGTGAGTCGACAGCTGCTACCGAGCAGTACTTC.

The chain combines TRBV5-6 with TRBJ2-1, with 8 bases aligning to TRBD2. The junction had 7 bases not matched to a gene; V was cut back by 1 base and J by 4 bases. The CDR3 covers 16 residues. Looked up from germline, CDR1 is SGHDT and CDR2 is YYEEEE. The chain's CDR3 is CASSLSGGGFYNEQFF. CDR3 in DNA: TGTGCCAGCAGCTTGTCGGGCGGGGGGTTTTACAATGAGCAGTTCTTC. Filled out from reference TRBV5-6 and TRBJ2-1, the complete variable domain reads DAGVTQSPTHLIKTRGQQVTLRCSPKSGHDTVSWYQQALGQGPQFIFQYYEEEERQRGNFPDRFSGHQFPNYSSELNVNALLLGDSALYLCASSLSGGGFYNEQFFGPGTRLTVL.

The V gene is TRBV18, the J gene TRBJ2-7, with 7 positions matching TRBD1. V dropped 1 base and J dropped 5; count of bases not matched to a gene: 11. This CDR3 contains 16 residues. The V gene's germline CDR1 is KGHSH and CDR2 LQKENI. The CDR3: CASSPRRLDRPDEQYF. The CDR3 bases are TGTGCCAGCTCACCACGAAGGTTGGACAGGCCCGACGAGCAGTACTTC.